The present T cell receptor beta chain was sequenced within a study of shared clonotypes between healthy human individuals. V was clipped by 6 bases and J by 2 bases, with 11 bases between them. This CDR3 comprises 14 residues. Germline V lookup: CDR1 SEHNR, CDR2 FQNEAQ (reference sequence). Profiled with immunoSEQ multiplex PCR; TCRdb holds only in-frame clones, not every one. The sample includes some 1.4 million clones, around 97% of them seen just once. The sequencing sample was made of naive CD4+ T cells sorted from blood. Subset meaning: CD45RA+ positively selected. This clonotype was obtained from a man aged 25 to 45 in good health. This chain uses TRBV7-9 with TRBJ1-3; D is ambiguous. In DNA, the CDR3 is TGTGCCAGCAGTCCATCGTCGCCTGGAAACACCATATATTTT. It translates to CASSPSSPGNTIYF.